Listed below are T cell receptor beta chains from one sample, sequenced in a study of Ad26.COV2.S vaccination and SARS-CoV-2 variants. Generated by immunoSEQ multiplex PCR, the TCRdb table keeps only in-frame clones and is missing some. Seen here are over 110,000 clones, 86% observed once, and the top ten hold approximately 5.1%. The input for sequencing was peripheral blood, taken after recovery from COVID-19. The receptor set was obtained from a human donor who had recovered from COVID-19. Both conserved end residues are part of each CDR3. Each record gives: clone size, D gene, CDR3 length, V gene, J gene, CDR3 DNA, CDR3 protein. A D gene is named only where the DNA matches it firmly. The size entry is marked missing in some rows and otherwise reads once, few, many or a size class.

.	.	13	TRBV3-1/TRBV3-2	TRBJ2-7	TGTGCCAGCAGCCAAGGGGGAGCCTACGAGCAGTACTTC	CASSQGGAYEQYF
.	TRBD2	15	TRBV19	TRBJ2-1	TGTGCCAGTAGTCGGGCATGGGGGGGACACAATGAGCAGTTCTTC	CASSRAWGGHNEQFF
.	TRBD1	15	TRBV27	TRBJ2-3	TGTGCCAGCAGGGTCTGGGACAGGGAGACAGATACGCAGTATTTT	CASRVWDRETDTQYF
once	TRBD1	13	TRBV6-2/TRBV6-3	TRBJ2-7	TGTGCCAGCAGTTACTCGGGACAGTACGAGCAGTACTTC	CASSYSGQYEQYF
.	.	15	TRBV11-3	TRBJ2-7	TGTGCCAGCAGCTTCGGGACGGTGAGCTCCTACGAGCAGTACTTC	CASSFGTVSSYEQYF
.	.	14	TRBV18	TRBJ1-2	TGTGCCAGCTCACCGACGGCCGAGGGCTATGGCTACACCTTC	CASSPTAEGYGYTF
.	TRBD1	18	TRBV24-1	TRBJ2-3	TGTGCCACCAGTGACCCCCGGGACAGGGGTTTCCTTACAGATACGCAGTATTTT	CATSDPRDRGFLTDTQYF
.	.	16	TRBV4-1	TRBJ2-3	TGCGCCAGCAGCCAAAAAGGGACACCTGGATTAGATACGCAGTATTTT	CASSQKGTPGLDTQYF
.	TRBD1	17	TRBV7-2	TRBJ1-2	TGTGCCAGCAGCTTAGGGGGACAGGGCCGACGGCACTATGGCTACACCTTC	CASSLGGQGRRHYGYTF
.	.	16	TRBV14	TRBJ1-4	TGTGCCAGCAGCCAAGATCGCGGGGCGCGGTATGAAAAACTGTTTTTT	CASSQDRGARYEKLFF
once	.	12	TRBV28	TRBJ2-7	TGTGCCAGCAGACAGGCCCCCCACGAGCAGTACTTC	CASRQAPHEQYF
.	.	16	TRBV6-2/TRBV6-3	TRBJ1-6	TGTGCCAGCAGTTACTCTACCCTGAGGCGAGCTTCACCCCTCCACTTT	CASSYSTLRRASPLHF
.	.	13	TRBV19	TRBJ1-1	TGTGCCAGTAGTATAGTTGGAGGCACTGAAGCTTTCTTT	CASSIVGGTEAFF
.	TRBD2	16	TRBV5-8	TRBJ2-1	TGTGCCAGCAGCTTCACCGGGACTAGGCTCTACAATGAGCAGTTCTTC	CASSFTGTRLYNEQFF
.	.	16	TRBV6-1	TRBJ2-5	TGTGCCAGCAGCGAAATCGGGGAAGGGGTACAAGAGACCCAGTACTTC	CASSEIGEGVQETQYF
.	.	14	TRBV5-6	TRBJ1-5	TGTGCCAGCAGCTTACGGGACACCAATCAGCCCCAGCATTTT	CASSLRDTNQPQHF
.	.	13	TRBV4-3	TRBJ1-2	TGCGCCAGCAGGGCCGGGCTCTTCTATGGCTACACCTTC	CASRAGLFYGYTF
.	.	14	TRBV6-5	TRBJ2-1	TGTGCCAGCACCCAGACGGCGGTCCGCAATGAGCAGTTCTTC	CASTQTAVRNEQFF
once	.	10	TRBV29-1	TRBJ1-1	TGCAGCGTTGAGGCGGGGGAAGCTTTCTTT	CSVEAGEAFF
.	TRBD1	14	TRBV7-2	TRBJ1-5	TGTGCCAGCAGCACACAGGGGCACAATCAGCCCCAGCATTTT	CASSTQGHNQPQHF
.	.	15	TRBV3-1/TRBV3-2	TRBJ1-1	TGTGCCAGCAGCCAAGATGTGGGGATGAACACTGAAGCTTTCTTT	CASSQDVGMNTEAFF
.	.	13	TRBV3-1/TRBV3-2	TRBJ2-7	TGTGCCAGCAGGGACCAGGGAGGCTCCGAGCAGTACTTC	CASRDQGGSEQYF
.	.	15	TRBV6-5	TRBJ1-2	TGTGCCAGCAGTTACTCGAAGGGTCAGGGCTATGGCTACACCTTC	CASSYSKGQGYGYTF
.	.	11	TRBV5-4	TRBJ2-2	TGTGCCAGCAGCTTGTCCGGGGAGCTGTTTTTT	CASSLSGELFF
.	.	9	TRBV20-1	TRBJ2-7	TGCAGTGCTAGAGACCAGCGGTACTTC	CSARDQRYF
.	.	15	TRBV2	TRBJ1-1	TGTGCCAGCCCCGGGGGACGGGGGCAGGGCACTGAAGCTTTCTTT	CASPGGRGQGTEAFF
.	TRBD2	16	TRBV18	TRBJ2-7	TGTGCCAGCTCACCATTAGATAGCGGGGGGGCCTACGAGCAGTACTTC	CASSPLDSGGAYEQYF
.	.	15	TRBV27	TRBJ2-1	TGTGCCAGCAGTTTTGGGGGCCTCTCCTACAATGAGCAGTTCTTC	CASSFGGLSYNEQFF
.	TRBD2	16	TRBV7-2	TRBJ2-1	TGTGCCAGCACCTTTATAGCGGGGGAGAGGGATCATGAGCAGTTCTTC	CASTFIAGERDHEQFF
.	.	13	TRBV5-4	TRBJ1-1	TGTGCCAGCAGCTTGGCCTCGGTCACTGAAGCTTTCTTT	CASSLASVTEAFF
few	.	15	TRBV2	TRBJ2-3	TGTGCCAGCAGTGAAGGGTTAGCGGAGTCAGATACGCAGTATTTT	CASSEGLAESDTQYF
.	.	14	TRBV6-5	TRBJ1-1	TGTGCCAGCAGAGACAGTTTTACGAACACTGAAGCTTTCTTT	CASRDSFTNTEAFF
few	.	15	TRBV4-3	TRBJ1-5	TGCGCCAGCAGCCAAGATGCCAGCAACAATCAGCCCCAGCATTTT	CASSQDASNNQPQHF
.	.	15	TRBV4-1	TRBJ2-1	TGCGCCAGCAGCCAAGAAAGCGCGCTGTACAATGAGCAATTCTTC	CASSQESALYNEQFF
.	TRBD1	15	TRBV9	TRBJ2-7	TGTGCCAGCAGCGTAGGGGGACAGGGACCCTACGAGCAGTACTTC	CASSVGGQGPYEQYF
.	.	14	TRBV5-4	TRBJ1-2	TGTGCCAGCAGCTTGGGGACGTTATCCTATGGCTACACCTTC	CASSLGTLSYGYTF
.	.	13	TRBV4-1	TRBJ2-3	TGCGCCAGCAGCCAGGACGGCACAGATACGCAGTATTTT	CASSQDGTDTQYF
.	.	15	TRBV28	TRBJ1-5	TGTGCCAGCAGTCCCTCGAACGGGGAAAATCAGCCCCAGCATTTT	CASSPSNGENQPQHF
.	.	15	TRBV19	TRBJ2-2	TGTGCCAGTAGTATGCGGGGACTGGGAGGCGGGGAGCTGTTTTTT	CASSMRGLGGGELFF
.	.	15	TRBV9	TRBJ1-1	TGTGCCAGCAGCGTAGAAGACACACGGTACACTGAAGCTTTCTTT	CASSVEDTRYTEAFF
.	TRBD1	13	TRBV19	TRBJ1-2	TGTGCCAGTGGGGGGACAGGGGATAATCGCTACACCTTC	CASGGTGDNRYTF
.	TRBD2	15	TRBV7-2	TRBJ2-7	TGTGCCAGCAGCTTAGTAAGCGGGGGGGCCGACGAGCAGTACTTC	CASSLVSGGADEQYF
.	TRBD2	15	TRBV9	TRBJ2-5	TGTGCCAGCAGCCGGCGGGGGGGCTCTGAAGAGACCCAGTACTTC	CASSRRGGSEETQYF